This T cell receptor beta chain originates from a study of cytomegalovirus exposure and HLA in healthy donors. Points on this clone: Antigen specificity is unknown.

Study-wide findings and caveats: Altogether, around 160 TCR beta chains were recorded as cytomegalovirus-associated.

Profiling relied on immunoSEQ multiplex PCR, and the TCRdb table lists in-frame clones only, not all of them. Of 180,000 or so clones in the sample, roughly 86% were seen once. The CDR3 runs 13 residues. CDR1 is SGHNT and CDR2 is YENEEA in the germline V gene. Unmatched junction bases numbered 4, after V lost 4 bases and J lost 5 bases. Sequenced sample: PBMCs. The receptor was isolated from a man aged 18 to 29 in good health and CMV-seropositive. The chain joins TRBV11-3 to TRBJ2-5; 7 nucleotides line up with TRBD2. CDR3 nucleotides: TGTGCCAGCAGCTATGGGGGAGGGGAGACCCAGTACTTC. It specifies CASSYGGGETQYF. Full variable domain (outside the CDR3, taken from reference TRBV11-3 and TRBJ2-5): EAGVVQSPRYKIIEKKQPVAFWCNPISGHNTLYWYLQNLGQGPELLIRYENEEAVDDSQLPKDRFSAERLKGVDSTLKIQPAELGDSAVYLCASSYGGGETQYFGPGTRLLVL.